This is a list of T cell receptor beta chains from one sample in a study of T cell repertoires in cytomegalovirus infection. TCRdb called the reads again in MiXCR, with one record for every CDR3 protein. Of 95,000 to 150,000 distinct CDR3 sequences listed, about 32% are singletons. These receptors have no known antigen. Sequences were derived from CD8+ T cells from cultured PBMCs, sampled from culture after CMV antigen stimulation. The receptors shown here come from a human donor in good health (CMV status not recorded). Some clones in this sample may be carry-over from other donors' samples. Both conserved end residues are part of each CDR3. D genes are given only for firm matches. A row's size may be missing; if present it is once, few, many or a size class.

NA	NA	TRBV4-1	TRBJ1-5	TGCGCCAGCAGCCAAGATCTGGGAAGTGCTAGCAATCAGCCCCAGCATTTT	CASSQDLGSASNQPQHF
once	NA	TRBV10-3	TRBJ2-7	TGTGCCATCAGTGAGTCAGAAAGGGATCGAACCTACGAGCAGTACTTC	CAISESERDRTYEQYF
NA	NA	TRBV19	TRBJ2-2	TGTGCCAGTAGTATAGCGGCCGGGGAGCTGTTTTTT	CASSIAAGELFF
NA	NA	TRBV7-9	TRBJ1-2	TGTGCCAGCAGCGGCCTACAGGGAGGTAACTATGGCTACACCTTC	CASSGLQGGNYGYTF
NA	TRBD2	TRBV11-1	TRBJ2-5	TGTGCCAGCAGCCGTTTTTTAGGACTAGCGGGGGGTCGTGAGACCCAGTACTTC	CASSRFLGLAGGRETQYF
NA	TRBD1	TRBV12-5	TRBJ1-1	TGTGCTAGTGGTTTGGGATCCGGGACAGGGCCGGGGACTGAAGCTTTCTTT	CASGLGSGTGPGTEAFF
few	TRBD1	TRBV7-2	TRBJ1-1	TGTGCCAGCAGCCCACCCCGGACAGGGGGCAGCACTGAAGCTTTCTTT	CASSPPRTGGSTEAFF
few	NA	TRBV12-3/TRBV12-4	TRBJ1-1	TGTGCCAGCAGTTTTGGGGGAGAGAAGACTGAAGCTTTCTTT	CASSFGGEKTEAFF
few	TRBD2	TRBV7-6	TRBJ2-7	TGTGCCAGCAGCTTAGCGACTAGCGGGCCCTCCTACGAGCAGTACTTC	CASSLATSGPSYEQYF
NA	NA	TRBV7-9	TRBJ1-2	TGTGCCAGCAGCTTGGCCGGGGCCTATGGCTACACCTTC	CASSLAGAYGYTF
NA	NA	TRBV5-1	TRBJ2-1	TGCGCCAGCAGCTTGGGGGGCTTCAATGAGCAGTTCTTC	CASSLGGFNEQFF
NA	TRBD2	TRBV5-1	TRBJ2-1	TGCGCCAGCAGTCGGACTAGCGGGGGCCGTACCCGCTCCTACAATGAGCAGTTCTTC	CASSRTSGGRTRSYNEQFF
many	NA	TRBV7-2	TRBJ1-6	TGTGCCAGCAGCTTAGCCCGTTCACCCCTCCACTTT	CASSLARSPLHF
few	NA	TRBV6-1	TRBJ1-1	TGTGCCAGCAGTCCAGGGACGGCGAACACTGAAGCTTTCTTT	CASSPGTANTEAFF
few	NA	TRBV11-2	TRBJ2-7	TGTGCCAGCAGTTTGCTGGGGGGCTACGAGCAGTACTTC	CASSLLGGYEQYF
once	NA	TRBV25-1	TRBJ1-1	TGTGCCAGCATTTTGAACACTGAAGCTTTCTTT	CASILNTEAFF
NA	NA	TRBV7-9	TRBJ2-7	TGTGCCAGCAGCTTAGACAGCGGCTACGAGCAGTACTTC	CASSLDSGYEQYF
NA	TRBD1	TRBV11-1	TRBJ2-7	TGTGCCAGCAGCGGGTCAAGGGGGCCCCTCGAGCAGTACTTC	CASSGSRGPLEQYF
NA	NA	TRBV5-6	TRBJ2-4	TGTGCCAGCAGCTTGATGAGGGGGGGGTTAGCCAAAAACATTCAGTACTTC	CASSLMRGGLAKNIQYF
few	NA	TRBV7-9	TRBJ2-1	TGTGCCAGCAGCGACACCGCCGGGGGCTACAATGAGCAGTTCTTC	CASSDTAGGYNEQFF
NA	NA	TRBV29-1	TRBJ1-2	TGCAGCACACCCAGCCGGGACGGAGACCGATATGGCTACACCTTC	CSTPSRDGDRYGYTF
few	TRBD1	TRBV4-1	TRBJ1-5	TGCGCCAGCAGCCAAGGGGACAGCTCCTTGAATCAGCCCCAGCATTTT	CASSQGDSSLNQPQHF
many	NA	TRBV10-3	TRBJ1-1	TGTGCCATCAGTGGGGGTTTTTGGTACACTGAAGCTTTCTTT	CAISGGFWYTEAFF
once	TRBD2	TRBV2	TRBJ2-1	TGTGCCAGCACCCGCCCCGGACTAGCGGGGGTGACCCACAATGAGCAGTTCTTC	CASTRPGLAGVTHNEQFF
NA	NA	TRBV2	TRBJ1-1	TGTGCCAGCAGTGAAAGATGGGTAGTGAACACTGAAGCTTTCTTT	CASSERWVVNTEAFF
few	NA	TRBV7-6	TRBJ2-7	TGTGCCAGCAGCGGAACACAGGGTCCTTACTCCTACGAGCAGTACTTC	CASSGTQGPYSYEQYF
few	NA	TRBV5-5	TRBJ2-7	TGTGCCAGCAGCCCCGGACTCTACGAGCAGTACTTC	CASSPGLYEQYF
few	NA	TRBV4-1	TRBJ2-1	TGCGCCAGCAGCCAAGATTCAACAGCATACAATGAGCAGTTCTTC	CASSQDSTAYNEQFF
NA	NA	TRBV7-8	TRBJ1-5	TGTGCCAGCAGCTCGGCCGCGTTTGGTAGCAATCAGCCCCAGCATTTT	CASSSAAFGSNQPQHF
few	TRBD1	TRBV2	TRBJ1-6	TGTGCCAGCAATGGACAGGGGGCCTATAATTCACCCCTCCACTTT	CASNGQGAYNSPLHF
few	TRBD1	TRBV12-3/TRBV12-4	TRBJ1-2	TGTGCCAGCAGTGCCGGGACAGGCTTCTATGGCTACACCTTC	CASSAGTGFYGYTF
few	NA	TRBV12-3/TRBV12-4	TRBJ1-5	TGTGCCAGCAGTGGGTCCCTTTTTTATCAGCCCCAGCATTTT	CASSGSLFYQPQHF
few	TRBD2	TRBV27	TRBJ2-1	TGTGCCAGCAGTTTCCTAGTCTCGGCTAGCGGTGACAATGAGCAGTTCTTC	CASSFLVSASGDNEQFF
few	TRBD1	TRBV4-1	TRBJ2-2	TGCGCCAGCAGCCAATTCCCCGGACAGGGTCCCGCCGGGGAGCTGTTTTTT	CASSQFPGQGPAGELFF
NA	TRBD2	TRBV4-1	TRBJ2-3	TGCGCCAGCAGCCTGCGGGGGGGCGGCCCAGATACGCAGTATTTT	CASSLRGGGPDTQYF
NA	TRBD2	TRBV6-2/TRBV6-3	TRBJ2-3	TGTGCCAGCAGTCCTTTTCCCGCCAGCGGGGGTGAGACAGATACGCAGTATTTT	CASSPFPASGGETDTQYF
many	NA	TRBV28	TRBJ2-5	TGTGCCAGCGCCCGGTTACCGGCCCAAGAGACCCAGTACTTC	CASARLPAQETQYF
few	NA	TRBV6-1	TRBJ2-2	TGTGCCAGCAGTGCAACAGGCACCGGGGAGCTGTTTTTT	CASSATGTGELFF
few	NA	TRBV19	TRBJ1-1	TGTGCCACCGCGCCAGGAAACACTGAAGCTTTCTTT	CATAPGNTEAFF
NA	NA	TRBV7-6	TRBJ2-3	TGTGCCAGCAGCTTAAGGGGCGTGGCAGATACGCAGTATTTT	CASSLRGVADTQYF
many	TRBD1	TRBV27	TRBJ1-4	TGTGCCAGCAGTGCGACAGGGGGCGGTGAAAAACTGTTTTTT	CASSATGGGEKLFF
few	TRBD1	TRBV5-1	TRBJ2-7	TGCGCCAGCAGCCTTACAGGGGGCTCATCCTACGAGCAGTACTTC	CASSLTGGSSYEQYF
few	NA	TRBV6-1	TRBJ2-1	TGTGCCAGCAGTGATCTGCACAATGAGCAGTTCTTC	CASSDLHNEQFF
NA	NA	TRBV7-9	TRBJ1-1	TGTGCCAGCAGCTTAGCCCGGAGAATGAACACTGAAGCTTTCTTT	CASSLARRMNTEAFF
NA	NA	TRBV27	TRBJ1-6	TGTGCCAGCAGTCGGAGTAATTCACCCCTCCACTTT	CASSRSNSPLHF
NA	TRBD1	TRBV4-2	TRBJ2-7	TGTGCCAGCAGCCGAGGGACAGGGAGCTCCTACGAGCAGTACTTC	CASSRGTGSSYEQYF
NA	TRBD1	TRBV4-2	TRBJ1-4	TGTGCCAGCAGCCAAAGGGGACAGGGGACCGGAGGTGAAAAACTGTTTTTT	CASSQRGQGTGGEKLFF
NA	NA	TRBV6-8	TRBJ2-1	TGTGCCAGCAGTTACTCTGGACAACTACTTTACAATGAGCAGTTCTTC	CASSYSGQLLYNEQFF
NA	NA	TRBV2	TRBJ2-7	TGTGCCAGCAGTGCGAACCGGCAGTTGGATTACGAGCAGTACTTC	CASSANRQLDYEQYF
NA	NA	TRBV12-3/TRBV12-4	TRBJ1-5	TGTGCCAGCAGTTTAGCGCTAAATCAGCCCCAGCATTTT	CASSLALNQPQHF
NA	TRBD2	TRBV20-1	TRBJ2-3	TGCAGTGCTGCCCTAGGGAGGGGAGTTGCAGATACGCAGTATTTT	CSAALGRGVADTQYF
many	NA	TRBV7-9	TRBJ1-2	TGTGCCAGCAGCTTCGACAGATATGGCTACACCTTC	CASSFDRYGYTF
NA	TRBD1	TRBV20-1	TRBJ1-5	TGCAGTGCCTGGACAGGGTATAGCAATCAGCCCCAGCATTTT	CSAWTGYSNQPQHF